This T cell receptor (beta chain) comes out of a study of blood T cell repertoires in COVID-19. As for the study in general: Donors in the United States, Italy and Spain gave samples during acute or convalescent COVID-19. The cDNA or gDNA used as material had been derived from T cells, B-cell-depleted T cells, or PBMCs.

This clone was counted a single time. V shed 6 bases and J 5 bases; nucleotides not matched to a gene: 6. Germline values: CDR1 MNHEY, CDR2 SVGAGI. The CDR3 is made up of 14 amino acids. In the authors' workflow: Estimation of nucleated cell counts relied on the amplification of reference gene primers. Clones were sequenced by immunoSEQ multiplex PCR, and TCRdb holds only the in-frame ones, with some missing. D and trimming come from the DNA, and the V and J calls and clone size come from that table. The table lists fewer than 60,000 clones, approximately 80% of them singletons. The chain couples TRBV6-5 to TRBJ1-5, with TRBD1 matching 8 bases. The clonotype was recovered from a man between 60 and 75 years old with acute or convalescent COVID-19. The specimen was peripheral blood. The CDR3 nucleotides are TGTGCCAGCAGCCTCGCAGGGGGCGATCAGCCCCAGCATTTT. It translates to CASSLAGGDQPQHF.